This entry features one TCR beta chain sequence. The antigen is unknown. Drawing of blood for sampling happened at baseline, at cycle 4 day 1, and at cycle 7 day 1. Assay: immunoSEQ multiplex PCR; the TCRdb copy retains only in-frame clones and omits some. Of about 89,000 clones in the sample, roughly 93% were seen once. The data belong to a study of OX40 agonist ivuxolimab in advanced cancers. Study findings and constraints: The mean number of expanded clones was higher in CD8+ T cells than in CD4+.

The source of this sequence is an adult with an advanced solid tumor such as melanoma, head and neck, liver or kidney cancer. Sequences were derived from CD4+ or CD8+ T cells sorted from blood, sampled in a trial of the OX40 agonist ivuxolimab.

The CDR3 protein is CASGGGPQETQYF. The CDR3 DNA is TGTGCCAGCGGGGGGGGGCCCCAAGAGACCCAGTACTTC. The chain joins TRBV2 to TRBJ2-5, with D perhaps TRBD2 (7 bases). The CDR3 totals 13 residues. The germline gives CDR1 SNHLY, CDR2 FYNNEI. V was clipped by 8 bases and J by 1 base, with 11 bases between them.